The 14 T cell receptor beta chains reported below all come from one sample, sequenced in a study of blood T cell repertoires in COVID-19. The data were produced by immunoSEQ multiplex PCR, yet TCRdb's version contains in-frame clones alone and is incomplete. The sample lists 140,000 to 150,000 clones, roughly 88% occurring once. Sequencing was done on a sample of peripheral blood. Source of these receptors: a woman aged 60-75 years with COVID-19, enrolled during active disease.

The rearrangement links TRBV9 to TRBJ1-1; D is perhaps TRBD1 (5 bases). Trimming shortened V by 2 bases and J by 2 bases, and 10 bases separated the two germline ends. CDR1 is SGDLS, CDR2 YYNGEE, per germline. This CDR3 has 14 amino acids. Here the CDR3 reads CASSVTGENTEAFF. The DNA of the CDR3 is TGTGCCAGCAGCGTTACAGGTGAAAACACTGAAGCTTTCTTT.

This CDR3 reads CASSQGLAVSYEQYF. DNA of the CDR3: TGTGCCAGCAGCCAAGGACTAGCGGTCTCCTACGAGCAGTACTTC. The chain couples TRBV4-2 to TRBJ2-7; 9 bases line up with TRBD2. The CDR3 runs to 15 residues. CDR1 is LGHNA, CDR2 YNFKEQ, per germline. Losses at the gene ends were 1 base for V and 0 bases for J; bases not matched to a gene: 1.

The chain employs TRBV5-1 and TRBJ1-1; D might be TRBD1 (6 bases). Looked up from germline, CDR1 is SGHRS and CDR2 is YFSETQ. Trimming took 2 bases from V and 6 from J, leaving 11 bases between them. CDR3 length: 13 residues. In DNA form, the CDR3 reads TGCGCCAGCAGCTTAGGAACAGGGCCTGAAGCTTTCTTT. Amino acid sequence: CASSLGTGPEAFF.

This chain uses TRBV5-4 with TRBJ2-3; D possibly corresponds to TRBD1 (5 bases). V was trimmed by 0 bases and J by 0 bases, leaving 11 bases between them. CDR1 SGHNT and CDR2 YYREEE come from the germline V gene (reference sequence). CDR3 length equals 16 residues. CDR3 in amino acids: CASSLAARASTDTQYF. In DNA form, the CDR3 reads TGTGCCAGCAGCTTGGCGGCCAGGGCCAGCACAGATACGCAGTATTTT.

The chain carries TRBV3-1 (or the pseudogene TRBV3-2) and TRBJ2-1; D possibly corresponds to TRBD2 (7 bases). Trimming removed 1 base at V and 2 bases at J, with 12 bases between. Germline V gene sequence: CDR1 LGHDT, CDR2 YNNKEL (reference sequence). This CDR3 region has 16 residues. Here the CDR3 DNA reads TGTGCCAGCAGCCAAGGGGCGGGGGCAACCTACAATGAGCAGTTCTTC. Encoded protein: CASSQGAGATYNEQFF.

This CDR3 is CASSLTGGPRFGYTF. In DNA, the CDR3 is TGTGCCAGCAGCTTAACAGGAGGGCCTCGGTTTGGCTACACCTTC. The genes are TRBV7-3 and TRBJ1-2; D is ambiguous. CDR3 length: 15 amino acids. V gave up 0 bases and J gave up 7 bases, with 15 bases separating them. Per germline, CDR1 SGHTA and CDR2 FQGTGA.

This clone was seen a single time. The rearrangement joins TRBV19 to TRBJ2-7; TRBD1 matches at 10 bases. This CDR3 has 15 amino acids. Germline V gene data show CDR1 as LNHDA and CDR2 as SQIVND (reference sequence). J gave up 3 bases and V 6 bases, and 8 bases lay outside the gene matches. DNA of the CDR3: TGTGCCAGTAGAGACAGGGGGCGCGGTAACTACGAGCAGTACTTC. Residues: CASRDRGRGNYEQYF.

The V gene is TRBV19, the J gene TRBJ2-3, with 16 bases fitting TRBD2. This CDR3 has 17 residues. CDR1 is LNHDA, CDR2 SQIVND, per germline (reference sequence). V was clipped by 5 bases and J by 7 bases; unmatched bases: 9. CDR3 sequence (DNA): TGTGCCAGTAGTCCGGGGACTAGCGGGGGGGCTTGGTATACGCAGTATTTT. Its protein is CASSPGTSGGAWYTQYF.

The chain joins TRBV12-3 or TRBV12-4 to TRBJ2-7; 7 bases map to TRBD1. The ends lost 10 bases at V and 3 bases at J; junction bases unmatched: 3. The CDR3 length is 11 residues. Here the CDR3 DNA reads TGTGCCACCGGACAGGTCTACGAGCAGTACTTC. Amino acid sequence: CATGQVYEQYF.

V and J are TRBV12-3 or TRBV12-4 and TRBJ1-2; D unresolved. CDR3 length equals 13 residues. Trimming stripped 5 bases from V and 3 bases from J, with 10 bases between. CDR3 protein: CASSRQYDYGYTF. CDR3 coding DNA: TGTGCCAGCAGTCGACAATACGACTATGGCTACACCTTC.

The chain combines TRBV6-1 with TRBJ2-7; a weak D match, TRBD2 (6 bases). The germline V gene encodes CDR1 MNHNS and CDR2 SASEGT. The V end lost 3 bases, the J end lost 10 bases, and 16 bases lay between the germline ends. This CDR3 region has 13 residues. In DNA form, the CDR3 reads TGTGCCAGCAGTGAGGTTCGACTAGGGAGTCAGTACTTC. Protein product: CASSEVRLGSQYF.

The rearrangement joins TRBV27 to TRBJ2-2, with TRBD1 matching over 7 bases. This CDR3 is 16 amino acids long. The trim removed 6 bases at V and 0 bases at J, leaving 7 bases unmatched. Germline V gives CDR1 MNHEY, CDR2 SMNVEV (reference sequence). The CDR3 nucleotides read TGTGCCAGCAGCAGGGGACAGAGCTCGAACACCGGGGAGCTGTTTTTT. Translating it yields CASSRGQSSNTGELFF.

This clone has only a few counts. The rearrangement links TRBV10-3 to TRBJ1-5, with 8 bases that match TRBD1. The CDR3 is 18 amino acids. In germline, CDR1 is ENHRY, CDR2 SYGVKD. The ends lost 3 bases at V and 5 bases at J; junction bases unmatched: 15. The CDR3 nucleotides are TGTGCCATCAGTGAAACAGGGGGGACCAAAATGGGGCATCAGCCCCAGCATTTT. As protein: CAISETGGTKMGHQPQHF.

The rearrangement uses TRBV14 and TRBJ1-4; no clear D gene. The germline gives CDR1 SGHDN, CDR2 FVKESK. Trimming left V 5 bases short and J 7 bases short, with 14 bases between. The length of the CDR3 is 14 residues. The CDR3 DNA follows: TGTGCCAGCAGCAGAGCGAGAAGATTTGAAAAACTGTTTTTT. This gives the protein CASSRARRFEKLFF. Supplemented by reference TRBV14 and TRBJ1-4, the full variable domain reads EAGVTQFPSHSVIEKGQTVTLRCDPISGHDNLYWYRRVMGKEIKFLLHFVKESKQDESGMPNNRFLAERTGGTYSTLKVQPAELEDSGVYFCASSRARRFEKLFFGSGTQLSVL.